These T cell receptor beta chains were read from a single sample in a study of blood T cell repertoires in COVID-19. Using immunoSEQ multiplex PCR, the repertoire was profiled, and TCRdb retains in-frame clones only, with some absent. The sample consists of 650,000 to 800,000 clones, 85% to 90% of them appearing once. Specimen: peripheral blood. These receptors came from a woman between 18 and 30 years old with acute or convalescent COVID-19. Both conserved end residues are trimmed from each CDR3.

ASSQGFRDRAYSANEKLF,TRBJ1-4,TRBV4-1
ASSPDSAEAF,TRBJ1-1,TRBV5-5
ASRPSGDLNTGELF,TRBJ2-2,TRBV2
SAGGGSSYEQY,TRBJ2-7,TRBV29-1
AIRTTGPYGYT,TRBJ1-2,TRBV10-3
ASSSGTGDSKCEQY,TRBJ2-7,TRBV21-1
ASSGHPRDFETQY,TRBJ2-5,TRBV9
ASSLGRQGKF,TRBJ2-1,TRBV7-2
ASSDGPGGGDTQY,TRBJ2-3,TRBV7-9
ASSSQGVDTGELF,TRBJ2-2,TRBV4-3
ASSQAQGFNQPQH,TRBJ1-5,TRBV4-1
ATSGGQAYGYT,TRBJ1-2,TRBV15
ASSSDPIKGYT,TRBJ1-2,TRBV5-1
ASRKGAIDYGYT,TRBJ1-2,TRBV2
ASSQTGTSGQY,TRBJ2-7,TRBV4-1
ASRTGIHNSPLH,TRBJ1-6,TRBV11-2
ASNAGWPRTYEQY,TRBJ2-7,TRBV5-6
ASSSTGGRVETQY,TRBJ2-5,TRBV5-1
SASAINFRSYEQY,TRBJ2-7,TRBV20-1
ASSEFKEYNEQF,TRBJ2-1,TRBV25-1
ASSDRGLIPGELF,TRBJ2-2,TRBV2
ASSDRGLYGYT,TRBJ1-2,TRBV9
ASSSGLADITDTQY,TRBJ2-3,TRBV5-6
AISPTPPGWSPLH,TRBJ1-6,TRBV10-3
ASSQGGGIGETQY,TRBJ2-5,TRBV9
ASSSNGQGYVYEQY,TRBJ2-7,TRBV7-8
ASSRQGANYGYT,TRBJ1-2,TRBV6-5
AWRNQDRANTEAF,TRBJ1-1,TRBV30
ASSHASGAFTYEQY,TRBJ2-7,TRBV3-1/TRBV3-2
ASSLAGTGYEQY,TRBJ2-7,TRBV5-1
ASSPNQGRSLNTEAF,TRBJ1-1,TRBV18
ASSRLRDTTNYGYT,TRBJ1-2,TRBV3-1/TRBV3-2
ASSLRGQVYYEQF,TRBJ2-1,TRBV11-2
TSSPRSEAF,TRBJ1-1,TRBV12-3/TRBV12-4
ASSPLGGQGADTQY,TRBJ2-3,TRBV13
ASHPSGGHNEQF,TRBJ2-1,TRBV5-1
ASSQDRGGLLDEQF,TRBJ2-1,TRBV4-1
SVAFRGLGYT,TRBJ1-2,TRBV29-1
ASSPRASGPYEQY,TRBJ2-7,TRBV11-2
ASSRDLYGYT,TRBJ1-2,TRBV5-4
ASSQERLVRGYEQY,TRBJ2-7,TRBV4-1
ASSLVQGAGYEQY,TRBJ2-7,TRBV5-1
ASSNIAGTGGVENEKLF,TRBJ1-4,TRBV11-2
ASGGNEQF,TRBJ2-1,TRBV10-3
ASSPRGDANQPQH,TRBJ1-5,TRBV18
ASSPSHRGELDQPQH,TRBJ1-5,TRBV2
ASGFWGGNTEAF,TRBJ1-1,TRBV12-5
ASSYGQGLNTEAF,TRBJ1-1,TRBV5-1
ASSGRVAGGQETQY,TRBJ2-5,TRBV4-1
ASSLAPGGQQF,TRBJ2-1,TRBV12-3/TRBV12-4
ASSSLSDRGETQY,TRBJ2-5,TRBV7-6
ASSIPLGRVDGYT,TRBJ1-2,TRBV19
ASSFQRGYEQY,TRBJ2-7,TRBV5-6
AISESTVNGYNEQF,TRBJ2-1,TRBV10-3
AWREDTSYNEQF,TRBJ2-1,TRBV30